In this sample, the clone carrying this T cell receptor (beta chain) turned up a few times. A read error is possible here, since a much larger clone lies one base away. This sample stems from a study of T cells in Graves' hyperthyroidism and ophthalmopathy. The CDR3 loop spans 16 amino acids. V was cut by 3 bases and J by 0 bases, with 12 bases left in between. Patients having uncontrolled infection, another autoimmune disease, pregnancy or lactation were not included. TCR beta CDR3 regions were amplified from RNA transcripts. The HTBI primer set drove a first-round RT-PCR of the TCR CDR3. TCRdb re-called the multiplex PCR reads through MiXCR, storing one row per CDR3 protein. The repertoire includes a few hundred thousand distinct CDR3 sequences, under 15% of them detected once, and about 17% sits in the top ten.

Source material: blood. This TCR was recovered from a woman aged 18-29 years with Graves' hyperthyroidism. The gene calls are TRBV12-3 or TRBV12-4 and TRBJ2-1; D may be TRBD2 (5 bases). The CDR3 nucleotides are TGTGCCAGCAGTTTTGGACTGGTCAGCTCCTACAATGAGCAGTTCTTC. Amino acids: CASSFGLVSSYNEQFF.